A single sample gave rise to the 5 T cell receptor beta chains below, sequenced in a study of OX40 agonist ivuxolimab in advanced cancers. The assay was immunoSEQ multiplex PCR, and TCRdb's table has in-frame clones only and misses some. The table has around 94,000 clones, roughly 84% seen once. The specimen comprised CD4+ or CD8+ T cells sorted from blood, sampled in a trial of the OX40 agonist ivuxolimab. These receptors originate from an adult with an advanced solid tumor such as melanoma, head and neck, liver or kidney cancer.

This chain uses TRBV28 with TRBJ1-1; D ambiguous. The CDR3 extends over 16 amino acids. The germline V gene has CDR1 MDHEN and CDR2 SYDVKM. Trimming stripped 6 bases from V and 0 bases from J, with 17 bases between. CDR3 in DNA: TGTGCCAGCAGACCGCGGACGGTAAATATGAACACTGAAGCTTTCTTT. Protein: CASRPRTVNMNTEAFF.

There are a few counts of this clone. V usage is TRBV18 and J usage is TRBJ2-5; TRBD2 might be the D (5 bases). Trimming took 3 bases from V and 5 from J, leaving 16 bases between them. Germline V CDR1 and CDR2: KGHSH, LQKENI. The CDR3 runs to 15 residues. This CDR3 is CASSPRTGNWETQYF. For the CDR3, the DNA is TGTGCCAGCTCACCTCGGACTGGGAATTGGGAGACCCAGTACTTC.

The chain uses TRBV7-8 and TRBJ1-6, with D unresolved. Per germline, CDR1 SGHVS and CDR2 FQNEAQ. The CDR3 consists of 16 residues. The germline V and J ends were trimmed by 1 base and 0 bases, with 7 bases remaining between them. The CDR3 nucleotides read TGTGCCAGCAGCTTAGTGCGGGTCTCCTATAATTCACCCCTCCACTTT. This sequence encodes CASSLVRVSYNSPLHF.

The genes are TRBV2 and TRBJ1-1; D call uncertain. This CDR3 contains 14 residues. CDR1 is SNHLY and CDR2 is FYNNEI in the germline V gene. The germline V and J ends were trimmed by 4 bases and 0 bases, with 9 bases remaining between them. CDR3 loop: CASSVIEMNTEAFF. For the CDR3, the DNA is TGTGCCAGCAGTGTAATCGAAATGAACACTGAAGCTTTCTTT.

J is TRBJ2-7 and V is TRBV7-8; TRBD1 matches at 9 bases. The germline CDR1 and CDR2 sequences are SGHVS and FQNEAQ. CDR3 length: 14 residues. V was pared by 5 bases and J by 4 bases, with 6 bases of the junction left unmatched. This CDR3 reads CASSQGQGPYEQYF. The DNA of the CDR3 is TGTGCCAGCAGCCAGGGACAGGGACCTTACGAGCAGTACTTC.